This T cell receptor (beta chain) was recovered during a study of CD8 T cells in ankylosing spondylitis. Overall study results and limits: Several of the motif variants were reported before in synovial fluid and blood from reactive arthritis. Disease-linked clones were reportedly significantly enriched in matched ankylosing spondylitis synovial fluid.

The CDR3 has 11 residues. Trimming pared 6 bases from V and 6 bases from J, leaving 9 bases between. A quantitative 5'-RACE method, one with molecular barcodes, was used to make TCR beta libraries. TCRdb redid the calling of the 5' RACE reads with MiXCR, one entry per CDR3 protein. Among around 140,000 distinct CDR3 sequences, over 9.5% were seen once, and the ten largest hold about 4%. This clonotype came up many times. No antigen is known for it. Sequencing was carried out using blood, either unsorted or a sorted T cell fraction (not recorded which). This rearrangement joins TRBV12-3 or TRBV12-4 to TRBJ2-7, with D possibly being TRBD1 or TRBD2 (5 bases each). The sequence came from a female donor with ankylosing spondylitis or in good health (not recorded which). DNA for the CDR3: TGTGCCAGCAGATTGGGGGTCGAGCAGTACTTC. As protein: CASRLGVEQYF.